This entry lists 8 T cell receptor beta chains sequenced from one sample in a study of Ad26.COV2.S vaccination and SARS-CoV-2 variants. Treatment defined: roughly 20 received Ad26.COV2.S at low or high dose, single or two shots; 5 received placebo; per-sample allocation not given. On day 63 after the first injection, vaccine and placebo recipients gave samples. The repertoire was sequenced with immunoSEQ multiplex PCR; TCRdb's copy has only in-frame clones and lacks some. This sample carries some 290,000 clones, roughly 80% of them seen once, and the ten largest clones take 2% to 2.5%. The input for sequencing was peripheral blood, taken in a trial of Ad26.COV2.S vaccine versus placebo. These receptor sequences come from a person between 18 and 59 years old who received the Ad26.COV2.S COVID-19 vaccine or a placebo.

This sequence joins TRBV20-1 and TRBJ2-3, with a weak D call TRBD1 (5 bases). The V and J ends lost 3 bases and 2 bases respectively, with 12 bases between them. The CDR3 loop spans 14 amino acids. Germline CDR1 DFQATT, CDR2 SNEGSKA (reference sequence). The CDR3 nucleotides are TGCAGTGCTAGTCAGGGAATGTTCACAGATACGCAGTATTTT. Translation: CSASQGMFTDTQYF.

This clone has only a few counts. The V call is TRBV9, the J call TRBJ1-1; D remains ambiguous. The germline gives CDR1 SGDLS, CDR2 YYNGEE. V gave up 0 bases and J gave up 0 bases, with 9 bases separating them. This CDR3 is built from 15 residues. This chain's CDR3 is CASSVGSVVNTEAFF. The CDR3 bases are TGTGCCAGCAGCGTAGGATCGGTGGTGAACACTGAAGCTTTCTTT.

This clone was counted between two and nine times. The chain has TRBV14 and TRBJ2-5; TRBD1 aligns across 7 bases. Unmatched junction bases numbered 4, after V lost 4 bases and J lost 2 bases. The CDR3 is made up of 14 amino acids. Germline V gene sequence: CDR1 SGHDN, CDR2 FVKESK. Here the CDR3 reads CASSPRQGQETQYF. In nucleotides, the CDR3 is TGTGCCAGCAGCCCCCGACAGGGTCAAGAGACCCAGTACTTC.

V is TRBV7-8 and J is TRBJ2-6; D call uncertain. Per germline, CDR1 SGHVS and CDR2 FQNEAQ. V dropped 5 bases and J dropped 1 base, with 12 bases sitting between them. The CDR3 spans 16 residues. CDR3 bases: TGTGCCAGCAGCCCTCGTGGGCTATCTGGGGCCAACGTCCTGACTTTC. This encodes CASSPRGLSGANVLTF. Full variable domain (outside the CDR3, taken from reference TRBV7-8 and TRBJ2-6): GAGVSQSPRYKVAKRGQDVALRCDPISGHVSLFWYQQALGQGPEFLTYFQNEAQLDKSGLPSDRFFAERPEGSVSTLKIQRTQQEDSAVYLCASSPRGLSGANVLTFGAGSRLTVL.

The chain couples TRBV5-6 to TRBJ1-2, with D possibly matching TRBD1 (5 bases). The CDR3 has 18 residues. Germline V gene sequence: CDR1 SGHDT, CDR2 YYEEEE. V shed 4 bases and J shed 2 bases, with 24 bases lying between them. The CDR3 protein is CASSPYTPGQGRNYGYTF. CDR3 sequence (DNA): TGTGCCAGCAGCCCATATACCCCCGGGCAGGGAAGGAACTATGGCTACACCTTC.

The chain couples TRBV10-3 to TRBJ2-7, with 8 bases identical to TRBD1. The germline CDR1 and CDR2 sequences are ENHRY and SYGVKD. The CDR3 is 16 amino acids. Losses at the gene ends were 6 bases for V and 1 base for J; bases not matched to a gene: 11. CDR3 in DNA: TGTGCCATCAGCGAAGTTGGGGACAGGAAGTCCTACGAGCAGTACTTC. This encodes CAISEVGDRKSYEQYF.

This clone was observed a few times. This chain joins TRBV11-2 and TRBJ2-1; 10 nucleotides line up with TRBD2. V trimming: 5 bases; J trimming: 3 bases; junction bases outside the gene matches: 7. Germline assignment: CDR1 SGHAT and CDR2 FQNNGV. The CDR3 runs 16 residues. The CDR3 DNA sequence: TGTGCCAGCAGCCCGAGACTAGCGGGCCTCTACAATGAGCAGTTCTTC. Translating gives CASSPRLAGLYNEQFF.

This clone was observed once. The chain joins TRBV6-1 to TRBJ2-5; 10 bases are a match to TRBD2. Germline V CDR1 and CDR2: MNHNS, SASEGT. V was pared by 3 bases and J by 2 bases, with 18 bases of the junction left unmatched. This CDR3 region has 20 residues. Here the CDR3 DNA reads TGTGCCAGCAGTGACCGCCCCAACGTACCGGGACTAGCGAATCAAGAGACCCAGTACTTC. It codes for CASSDRPNVPGLANQETQYF.